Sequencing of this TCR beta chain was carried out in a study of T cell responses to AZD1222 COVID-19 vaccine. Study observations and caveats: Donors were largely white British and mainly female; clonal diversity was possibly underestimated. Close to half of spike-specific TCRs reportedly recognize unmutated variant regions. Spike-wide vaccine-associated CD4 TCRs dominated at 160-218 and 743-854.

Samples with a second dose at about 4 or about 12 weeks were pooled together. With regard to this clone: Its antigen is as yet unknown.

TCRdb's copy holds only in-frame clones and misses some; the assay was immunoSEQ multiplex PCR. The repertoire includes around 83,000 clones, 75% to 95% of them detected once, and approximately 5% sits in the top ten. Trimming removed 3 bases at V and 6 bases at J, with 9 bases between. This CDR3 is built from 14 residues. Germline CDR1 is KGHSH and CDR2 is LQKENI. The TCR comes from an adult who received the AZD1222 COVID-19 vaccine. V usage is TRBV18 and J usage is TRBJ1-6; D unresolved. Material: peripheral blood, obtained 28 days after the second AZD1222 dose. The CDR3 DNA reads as TGTGCCAGCTCACCGGGGTCGGGTAATTCACCCCTCCACTTT. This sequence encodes CASSPGSGNSPLHF.